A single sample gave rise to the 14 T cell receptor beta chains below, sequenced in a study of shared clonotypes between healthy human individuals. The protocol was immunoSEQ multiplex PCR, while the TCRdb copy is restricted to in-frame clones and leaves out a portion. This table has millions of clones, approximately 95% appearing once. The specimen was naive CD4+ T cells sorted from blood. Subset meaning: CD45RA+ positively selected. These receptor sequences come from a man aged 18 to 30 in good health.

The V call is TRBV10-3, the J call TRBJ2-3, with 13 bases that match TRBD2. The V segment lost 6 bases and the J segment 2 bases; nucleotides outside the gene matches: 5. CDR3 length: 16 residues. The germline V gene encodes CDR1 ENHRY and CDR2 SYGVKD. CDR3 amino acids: CAIRTGLAGFTDTQYF. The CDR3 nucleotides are TGTGCCATCAGGACGGGACTAGCGGGGTTCACAGATACGCAGTATTTT.

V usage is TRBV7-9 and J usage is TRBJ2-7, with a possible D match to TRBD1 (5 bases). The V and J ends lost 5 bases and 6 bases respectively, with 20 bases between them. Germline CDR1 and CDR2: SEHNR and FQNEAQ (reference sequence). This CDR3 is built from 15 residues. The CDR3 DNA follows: TGTGCCAGCAGCAACCAAAGAAGTTCGACAGCCGAGCAGTACTTC. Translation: CASSNQRSSTAEQYF.

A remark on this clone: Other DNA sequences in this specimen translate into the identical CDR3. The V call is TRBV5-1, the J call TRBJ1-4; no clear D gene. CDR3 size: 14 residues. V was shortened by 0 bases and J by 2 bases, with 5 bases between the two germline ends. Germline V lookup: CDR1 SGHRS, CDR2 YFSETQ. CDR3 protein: CASSLGRTNEKLFF. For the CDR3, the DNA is TGCGCCAGCAGCTTGGGCCGTACTAATGAAAAACTGTTTTTT.

The CDR3 here is CASTILTGTNEKLFF. The CDR3 coding sequence is TGTGCCAGCACTATTTTGACAGGGACTAATGAAAAACTGTTTTTT. The chain joins TRBV2 to TRBJ1-4, with 7 bases matching TRBD1. Germline CDR1 SNHLY, CDR2 FYNNEI. There are 15 residues in the CDR3. V shed 7 bases and J 2 bases; nucleotides not matched to a gene: 7.

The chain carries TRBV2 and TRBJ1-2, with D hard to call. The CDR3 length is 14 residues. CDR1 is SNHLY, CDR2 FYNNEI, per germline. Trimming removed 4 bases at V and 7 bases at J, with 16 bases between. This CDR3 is CASSAEGNSPGYTF. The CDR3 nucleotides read TGTGCCAGCAGTGCTGAGGGTAACTCACCTGGCTACACCTTC.

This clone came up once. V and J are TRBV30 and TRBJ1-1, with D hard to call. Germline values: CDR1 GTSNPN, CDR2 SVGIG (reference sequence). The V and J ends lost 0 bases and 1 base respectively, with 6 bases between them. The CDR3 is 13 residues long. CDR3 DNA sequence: TGTGCCTGGAGTGTAGACCAGAACACTGAAGCTTTCTTT. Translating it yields CAWSVDQNTEAFF.

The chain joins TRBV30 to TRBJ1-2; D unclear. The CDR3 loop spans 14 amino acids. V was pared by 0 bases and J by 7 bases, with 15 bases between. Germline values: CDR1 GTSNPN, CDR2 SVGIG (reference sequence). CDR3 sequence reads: CAWSVVVGSSGYTF. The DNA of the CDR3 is TGTGCCTGGAGTGTAGTTGTAGGGAGCTCTGGCTACACCTTC.

CDR3 DNA: TGCGCCAGCAGCCACTCCGGGACCCCCGGGAACAGAGAGCAGTACTTC. Its translation is CASSHSGTPGNREQYF. V gene TRBV5-1 combines with J gene TRBJ2-7; either TRBD1 or TRBD2 may supply D (5 bases each). V lost 4 bases and J 7 bases, leaving 24 bases between the germline ends. Germline V lookup: CDR1 SGHRS, CDR2 YFSETQ. The CDR3 contains 16 residues.

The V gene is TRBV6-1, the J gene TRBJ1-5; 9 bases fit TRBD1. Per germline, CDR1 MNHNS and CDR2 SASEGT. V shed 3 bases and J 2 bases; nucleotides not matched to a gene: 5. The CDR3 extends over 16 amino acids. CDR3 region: CASSEGQGFRNQPQHF. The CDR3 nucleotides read TGTGCCAGCAGTGAGGGACAGGGTTTTCGCAATCAGCCCCAGCATTTT.

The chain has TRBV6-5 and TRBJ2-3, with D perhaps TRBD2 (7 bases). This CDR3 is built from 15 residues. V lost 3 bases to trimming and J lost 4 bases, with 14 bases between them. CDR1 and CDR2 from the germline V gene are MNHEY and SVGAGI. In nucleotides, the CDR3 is TGTGCCAGCAGTTATTACGGGGGGCAATCAGATACGCAGTATTTT. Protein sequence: CASSYYGGQSDTQYF.

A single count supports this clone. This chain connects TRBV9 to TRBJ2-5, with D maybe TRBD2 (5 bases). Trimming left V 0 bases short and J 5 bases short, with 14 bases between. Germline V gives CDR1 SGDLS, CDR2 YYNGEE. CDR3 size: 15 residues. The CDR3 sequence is CASSVGSGVGETQYF. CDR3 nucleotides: TGTGCCAGCAGCGTAGGTTCCGGGGTCGGGGAGACCCAGTACTTC.

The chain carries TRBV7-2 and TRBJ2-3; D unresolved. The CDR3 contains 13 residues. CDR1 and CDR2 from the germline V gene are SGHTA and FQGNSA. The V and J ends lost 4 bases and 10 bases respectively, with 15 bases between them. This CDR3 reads CASSSPGRVAQYF. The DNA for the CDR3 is TGTGCCAGCAGCTCCCCAGGAAGGGTTGCGCAGTATTTT.

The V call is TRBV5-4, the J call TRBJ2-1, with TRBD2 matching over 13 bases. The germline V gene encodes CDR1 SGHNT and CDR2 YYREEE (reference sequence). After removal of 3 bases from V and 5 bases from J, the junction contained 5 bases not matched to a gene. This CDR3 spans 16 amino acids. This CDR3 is CASSSGTSGINNEQFF. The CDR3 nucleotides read TGTGCCAGCAGCTCCGGGACTAGCGGGATTAACAATGAGCAGTTCTTC.

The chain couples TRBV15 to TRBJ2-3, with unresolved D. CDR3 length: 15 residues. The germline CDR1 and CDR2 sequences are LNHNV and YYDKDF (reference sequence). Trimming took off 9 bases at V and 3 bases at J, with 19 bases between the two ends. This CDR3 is CATSVARLGTDTQYF. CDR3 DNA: TGTGCCACTTCAGTGGCCCGCCTAGGGACAGATACGCAGTATTTT.